Following are 2 T cell receptor beta chains from one sample sequenced in a study of cytomegalovirus exposure and HLA in healthy donors. PCR amplification relied on 60 Vbeta primers (plus 13 Jbeta primers). Generated by immunoSEQ multiplex PCR, the TCRdb table keeps only in-frame clones and is missing some. The sample contains about 110,000 clones, approximately 70% of which appear only once. Sequencing was done on a sample of PBMCs. The receptors were gathered from a man in his forties in good health and CMV-seropositive.

This rearrangement joins TRBV19 to TRBJ2-2; 15 bases map to TRBD2. V shed 6 bases and J 9 bases; nucleotides not matched to a gene: 8. The CDR3 consists of 16 residues. Germline CDR1 and CDR2: LNHDA and SQIVND (reference sequence). CDR3 DNA: TGTGCCAGTAGGGGACTAGCGGGAGGCCGGAGCCGGGAGCTGTTTTTT. It codes for CASRGLAGGRSRELFF.

CDR3 nucleotide sequence: TGTGCCAGTGGGACTAGTAATGAGCAGTTCTTC. Translation gives CASGTSNEQFF. The rearrangement joins TRBV19 to TRBJ2-1, with TRBD2 identical over 8 bases. J was trimmed by 7 bases and V by 8 bases; bases with no gene match: 1. The CDR3 length is 11 residues. Germline CDR1 reads LNHDA; CDR2 reads SQIVND (reference sequence).